Listed here are 6 T cell receptor beta chains from one sample, sequenced in a study of blood T cell repertoires in COVID-19. The repertoire was sequenced with immunoSEQ multiplex PCR; TCRdb's copy has only in-frame clones and lacks some. The data contain 200,000 to 250,000 clones, 80% of them seen just once; the ten biggest clones take up nearly 7.5%. The sample comprised PBMCs or T cells enriched from blood (not recorded which). The origin of the receptors is a woman aged 40-49 years with acute COVID-19.

The genes are TRBV2 and TRBJ1-1, with 9 nucleotides matching TRBD1. V lost 6 bases to trimming and J lost 6 bases; unmatched junction nucleotides: 8. The CDR3 has 14 residues. The germline CDR1 and CDR2 sequences are SNHLY and FYNNEI. The CDR3 reads CASREQGASAEAFF. The CDR3 DNA reads TGTGCCAGCAGGGAACAGGGGGCTAGCGCTGAAGCTTTCTTT.

Points on this clone: Other DNA sequences of this sample code for an identical CDR3. The V and J genes are TRBV5-1 and TRBJ2-5; maybe TRBD1 (6 bases). Germline-derived CDR1 and CDR2 are SGHRS and YFSETQ. The germline V and J ends were trimmed by 4 bases and 4 bases, with 14 bases remaining between them. The CDR3 covers 14 residues. CDR3 DNA: TGCGCCAGCAGCCCCGGGACACCGGGAGAGACCCAGTACTTC. Protein product: CASSPGTPGETQYF.

The V and J genes are TRBV30 and TRBJ2-3, with 8 positions matching TRBD2. Germline trimming cut 5 bases from V and 4 bases from J; bases unmatched to any gene: 11. Germline lookup yields CDR1 GTSNPN and CDR2 SVGIG (reference sequence). The CDR3 loop spans 15 amino acids. CDR3 DNA: TGTGCCTGGTCTCGGGCAGCGGGAGCGCCAGATACGCAGTATTTT. This sequence encodes CAWSRAAGAPDTQYF.

The chain recombines TRBV5-1 with TRBJ2-3; 10 nucleotides align to TRBD1. Losses at the gene ends were 3 bases for V and 4 bases for J; bases not matched to a gene: 5. CDR1 SGHRS and CDR2 YFSETQ come from the germline V gene. The CDR3 loop spans 15 amino acids. The CDR3 reads CASSWDRGVADTQYF. CDR3 DNA sequence: TGCGCCAGCAGCTGGGACAGGGGTGTCGCAGATACGCAGTATTTT.

The J gene is TRBJ1-5, the V gene TRBV19; D perhaps matches TRBD1 (5 bases). V was clipped by 0 bases and J by 3 bases, with 9 bases between them. This CDR3 comprises 15 residues. Germline loops: CDR1 LNHDA, CDR2 SQIVND (reference sequence). CDR3 sequence reads: CASSIEEGFNQPQHF. The CDR3 DNA follows: TGTGCCAGTAGTATAGAGGAGGGGTTCAATCAGCCCCAGCATTTT. The variable domain in full, with the rest retrieved from reference TRBV19 and TRBJ1-5, is DGGITQSPKYLFRKEGQNVTLSCEQNLNHDAMYWYRQDPGQGLRLIYYSQIVNDFQKGDIAEGYSVSREKKESFPLTVTSAQKNPTAFYLCASSIEEGFNQPQHFGDGTRLSIL.

This rearrangement joins TRBV6-5 to TRBJ1-2, with D tentatively TRBD1 (6 bases). The V gene's germline CDR1 is MNHEY and CDR2 SVGAGI. The CDR3 totals 15 residues. Trimming removed 2 bases from V and 0 bases from J, with 10 bases in between. CDR3 amino acids: CASSYGRTANYGYTF. The CDR3 nucleotides read TGTGCCAGCAGTTACGGTCGGACAGCTAACTATGGCTACACCTTC.